A selection of T cell receptor beta chains follows, all from one sample in a study of blood T cell repertoires in COVID-19. Sequenced by immunoSEQ multiplex PCR; TCRdb stores in-frame clones only, minus some. The sample includes about 71,000 clones, 83% of them seen just once. Sequenced input: peripheral blood. The receptors were gathered from a man aged 25 to 40 with COVID-19, enrolled during active disease. Each CDR3 is given with its conserved first and last residue. Fields, in order: J gene, V gene, D gene, clone size, CDR3 protein, CDR3 DNA. The D gene is left open where the match is weak. Size tells how often a clone was seen (once, few, many) or the class of an expanded clone, and some rows leave it out.

J: TRBJ2-3
V: TRBV9
D: TRBD1
size: .
CDR3: CASSVDRVTDTQYF
DNA: TGTGCCAGCAGCGTCGACAGGGTCACAGATACGCAGTATTTT

J: TRBJ1-1
V: TRBV19
D: .
size: once
CDR3: CASSIFAGRKNTEAFF
DNA: TGTGCCAGTAGTATATTTGCGGGGAGAAAGAACACTGAAGCTTTCTTT

J: TRBJ1-1
V: TRBV4-1
D: .
size: .
CDR3: CASSQVGTLNTEAFF
DNA: TGCGCCAGCAGCCAAGTGGGCACTTTGAACACTGAAGCTTTCTTT

J: TRBJ2-5
V: TRBV6-5
D: TRBD2
size: .
CDR3: CASSYATSGSQETQYF
DNA: TGTGCCAGCAGTTACGCGACTAGCGGGAGTCAAGAGACCCAGTACTTC

J: TRBJ2-5
V: TRBV19
D: .
size: .
CDR3: CASGLRGSETQYF
DNA: TGTGCCAGCGGGCTCCGGGGGTCCGAGACCCAGTACTTC

J: TRBJ2-1
V: TRBV24-1
D: .
size: .
CDR3: CATSDLSRPYNEQFF
DNA: TGTGCCACCAGTGATTTGTCGCGGCCTTACAATGAGCAGTTCTTC

J: TRBJ1-5
V: TRBV19
D: .
size: .
CDR3: CASRWWQGRYSNQPQHF
DNA: TGTGCCAGTAGATGGTGGCAGGGCCGATATAGCAATCAGCCCCAGCATTTT

J: TRBJ2-3
V: TRBV7-9
D: .
size: .
CDR3: CASSLSGDTQYF
DNA: TGTGCCAGCAGCTTATCGGGGGATACGCAGTATTTT

J: TRBJ2-1
V: TRBV27
D: TRBD2
size: .
CDR3: CASTTGTSGSRSYNEQFF
DNA: TGTGCCAGCACTACCGGGACTAGCGGGAGCCGTAGCTACAATGAGCAGTTCTTC

J: TRBJ1-2
V: TRBV10-3
D: TRBD1
size: .
CDR3: CASKTQGMEGYTF
DNA: TGTGCCTCAAAAACACAGGGGATGGAGGGCTACACCTTC

J: TRBJ2-7
V: TRBV7-8
D: TRBD2
size: .
CDR3: CASSPTSGSFSSEQYF
DNA: TGTGCCAGCAGCCCGACTAGCGGGAGTTTCTCATCCGAGCAGTACTTC

J: TRBJ1-2
V: TRBV6-5
D: TRBD1
size: .
CDR3: CASSYRTGVAGYTF
DNA: TGTGCCAGCAGTTACCGTACAGGGGTGGCTGGCTACACCTTC

J: TRBJ1-6
V: TRBV15
D: .
size: .
CDR3: CATTDSYSPLHF
DNA: TGTGCCACCACTGACAGTTATTCACCCCTCCACTTT

J: TRBJ2-1
V: TRBV24-1
D: .
size: .
CDR3: CATSDSLRGMSNNEQFF
DNA: TGTGCCACCAGTGACTCCCTACGAGGGATGAGCAACAATGAGCAGTTCTTC

J: TRBJ1-2
V: TRBV7-2
D: .
size: .
CDR3: CASSFSPGPYGYTF
DNA: TGTGCCAGCAGCTTCTCTCCAGGCCCCTATGGCTACACCTTC

J: TRBJ2-1
V: TRBV29-1
D: TRBD2
size: .
CDR3: CSVVGSGRPNEQFF
DNA: TGCAGCGTTGTAGGTAGCGGGAGGCCCAATGAGCAGTTCTTC

J: TRBJ1-1
V: TRBV15
D: .
size: .
CDR3: CATSGRLGGTEAFF
DNA: TGTGCCACCAGCGGAAGGTTGGGGGGCACTGAAGCTTTCTTT

J: TRBJ2-6
V: TRBV2
D: TRBD1
size: .
CDR3: CASSLRGLAISGANVLTF
DNA: TGTGCCAGCAGTCTCAGGGGGCTTGCAATCTCTGGGGCCAACGTCCTGACTTTC

J: TRBJ2-3
V: TRBV4-1
D: .
size: .
CDR3: CASSQDLGELSTDTQYF
DNA: TGCGCCAGCAGCCAAGATCTTGGTGAACTGAGCACAGATACGCAGTATTTT

J: TRBJ2-7
V: TRBV5-4
D: .
size: .
CDR3: CASSLLSTSGEQYF
DNA: TGTGCCAGCAGCTTACTCAGCACGTCGGGCGAGCAGTACTTC

J: TRBJ2-7
V: TRBV6-2/TRBV6-3
D: .
size: .
CDR3: CASSYSGPSNYEQYF
DNA: TGTGCCAGCAGTTACTCGGGCCCTTCAAACTACGAGCAGTACTTC

J: TRBJ1-2
V: TRBV27
D: TRBD1
size: .
CDR3: CASSLSTGTYGYTF
DNA: TGTGCCAGCAGTTTATCGACAGGGACCTATGGCTACACCTTC

J: TRBJ2-1
V: TRBV5-1
D: TRBD2
size: .
CDR3: CASSLPLAGGYNEQFF
DNA: TGCGCCAGCAGCTTGCCGTTAGCGGGAGGTTACAATGAGCAGTTCTTC

J: TRBJ2-7
V: TRBV28
D: .
size: few
CDR3: CASARGRNEQYF
DNA: TGTGCCAGTGCCCGGGGGAGGAACGAGCAGTACTTC

J: TRBJ2-1
V: TRBV28
D: TRBD1
size: once
CDR3: CASSLWDRVTEQFF
DNA: TGTGCCAGCAGTTTATGGGACAGGGTCACGGAGCAGTTCTTC

J: TRBJ1-1
V: TRBV30
D: .
size: .
CDR3: CAWSLGRGTEAFF
DNA: TGTGCCTGGAGCCTGGGTAGGGGTACTGAAGCTTTCTTT

J: TRBJ2-3
V: TRBV9
D: TRBD1
size: .
CDR3: CASSGGQRSDTQYF
DNA: TGTGCCAGCAGCGGGGGACAGAGGTCAGATACGCAGTATTTT

J: TRBJ2-1
V: TRBV5-4
D: TRBD1
size: .
CDR3: CASSLRDRANEQFF
DNA: TGTGCCAGCAGCTTGCGTGACAGGGCCAATGAGCAGTTCTTC

J: TRBJ2-2
V: TRBV10-1
D: TRBD1
size: .
CDR3: CASSRDSAGELFF
DNA: TGCGCCAGCAGTAGGGACAGCGCCGGGGAGCTGTTTTTT

J: TRBJ1-2
V: TRBV19
D: .
size: .
CDR3: CATRSESRGVNYGYTF
DNA: TGTGCCACCAGGTCCGAATCCAGGGGCGTTAACTATGGCTACACCTTC

J: TRBJ1-1
V: TRBV6-2/TRBV6-3
D: .
size: .
CDR3: CASSYWGRGSSNTEAFF
DNA: TGTGCCAGCAGTTATTGGGGGAGGGGAAGTTCGAACACTGAAGCTTTCTTT

J: TRBJ1-2
V: TRBV10-3
D: .
size: .
CDR3: CAISPQAGPDPYGYTF
DNA: TGTGCCATCAGTCCTCAGGCGGGGCCCGACCCTTATGGCTACACCTTC

J: TRBJ2-3
V: TRBV9
D: TRBD2
size: .
CDR3: CASSVVSSGRTDTQYF
DNA: TGTGCCAGCAGCGTAGTGTCTAGCGGACGCACAGATACGCAGTATTTT

J: TRBJ2-1
V: TRBV6-4
D: TRBD2
size: few
CDR3: CASSDTAGGYNEQFF
DNA: TGTGCCAGCAGTGATACGGCGGGAGGTTACAATGAGCAGTTCTTC

J: TRBJ1-5
V: TRBV6-1
D: TRBD1
size: .
CDR3: CASSGTGGYSNQPQHF
DNA: TGTGCCAGCAGTGGAACAGGGGGTTATAGCAATCAGCCCCAGCATTTT

J: TRBJ2-3
V: TRBV5-1
D: .
size: .
CDR3: CASSRGLVGSTDTQYF
DNA: TGCGCCAGCAGCAGGGGACTCGTAGGTAGCACAGATACGCAGTATTTT

J: TRBJ1-2
V: TRBV11-2
D: .
size: .
CDR3: CASSQSPGFYYGYTF
DNA: TGTGCCAGCAGCCAATCACCAGGGTTTTACTATGGCTACACCTTC

J: TRBJ1-1
V: TRBV13
D: TRBD1
size: .
CDR3: CASSLFRDRGRGYTEAFF
DNA: TGTGCCAGCAGCTTATTTCGGGACAGGGGGCGCGGATACACTGAAGCTTTCTTT

J: TRBJ2-2
V: TRBV10-3
D: TRBD1
size: .
CDR3: CAISESRTGLKSGELFF
DNA: TGTGCCATCAGTGAATCTAGGACAGGGCTAAAATCCGGGGAGCTGTTTTTT

J: TRBJ1-1
V: TRBV6-5
D: TRBD1
size: .
CDR3: CASTVTGATEAFF
DNA: TGTGCCAGCACCGTGACAGGGGCCACTGAAGCTTTCTTT

J: TRBJ2-3
V: TRBV4-2
D: .
size: .
CDR3: CASSWGGLDEDTQYF
DNA: TGTGCCAGCAGCTGGGGGGGGCTCGACGAGGATACGCAGTATTTT

J: TRBJ2-7
V: TRBV7-2
D: TRBD2
size: .
CDR3: CASSLGGTSVYEQYF
DNA: TGTGCCAGCAGCCTTGGGGGGACTAGCGTCTACGAGCAGTACTTC

J: TRBJ2-1
V: TRBV5-1
D: .
size: once
CDR3: CASSLDHYPSEQFF
DNA: TGCGCCAGCAGCTTGGACCACTATCCTAGCGAGCAGTTCTTC

J: TRBJ2-7
V: TRBV23-1
D: TRBD2
size: .
CDR3: CASSQPGLAGGEQYF
DNA: TGCGCCAGCAGTCAACCGGGACTAGCGGGAGGCGAGCAGTACTTC

J: TRBJ2-1
V: TRBV7-2
D: .
size: .
CDR3: CASRLGTYNEQFF
DNA: TGTGCCAGCAGGCTAGGAACCTACAATGAGCAGTTCTTC

J: TRBJ1-4
V: TRBV7-2
D: .
size: .
CDR3: CASSLGRYEEKLFF
DNA: TGTGCCAGCAGCCTTGGGCGTTATGAAGAAAAACTGTTTTTT

J: TRBJ1-1
V: TRBV9
D: .
size: .
CDR3: CASSPNLDTLNTEAFF
DNA: TGTGCCAGCAGCCCGAACCTGGACACCCTGAACACTGAAGCTTTCTTT

J: TRBJ1-5
V: TRBV19
D: .
size: .
CDR3: CASQDLNRGQRQPQHF
DNA: TGTGCCAGCCAAGACCTAAACCGAGGGCAGCGTCAGCCCCAGCATTTT

J: TRBJ2-2
V: TRBV5-4
D: .
size: .
CDR3: CASSFGRRQGSTGELFF
DNA: TGTGCCAGCAGCTTCGGGAGAAGGCAGGGAAGCACCGGGGAGCTGTTTTTT